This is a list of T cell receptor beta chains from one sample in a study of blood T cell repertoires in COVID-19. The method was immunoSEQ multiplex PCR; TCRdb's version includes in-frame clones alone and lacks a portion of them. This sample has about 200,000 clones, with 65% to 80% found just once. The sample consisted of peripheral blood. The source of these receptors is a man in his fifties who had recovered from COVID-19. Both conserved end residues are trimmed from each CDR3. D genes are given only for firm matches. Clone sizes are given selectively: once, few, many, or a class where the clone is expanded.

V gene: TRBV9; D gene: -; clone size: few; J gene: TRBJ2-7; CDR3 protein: ASSVGQVPYEQY
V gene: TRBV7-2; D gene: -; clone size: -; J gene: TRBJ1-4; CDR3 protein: ASSTLTSTNEKLF
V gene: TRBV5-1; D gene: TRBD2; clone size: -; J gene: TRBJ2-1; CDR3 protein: ASSNIRTSGGANEQF
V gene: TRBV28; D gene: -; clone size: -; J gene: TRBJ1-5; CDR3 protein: ASSYDSYSNQPQH
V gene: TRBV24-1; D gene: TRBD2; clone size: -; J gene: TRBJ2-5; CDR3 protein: ATSAGRIAGVGETQY
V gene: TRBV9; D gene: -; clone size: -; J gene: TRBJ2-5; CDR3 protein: ASSVVPGRETQY
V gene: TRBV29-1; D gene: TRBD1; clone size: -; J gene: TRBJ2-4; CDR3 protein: SASRGQVLAKNIQY
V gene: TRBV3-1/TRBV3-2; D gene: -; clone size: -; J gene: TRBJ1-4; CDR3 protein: ASSPDINNEKLF
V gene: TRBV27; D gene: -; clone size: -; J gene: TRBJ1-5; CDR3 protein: ASRLNQPQH
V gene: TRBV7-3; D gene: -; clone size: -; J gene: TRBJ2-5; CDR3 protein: ASSQTGGQTGETQY
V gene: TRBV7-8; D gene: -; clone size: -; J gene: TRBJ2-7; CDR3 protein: ASSLGWTEIYEQY
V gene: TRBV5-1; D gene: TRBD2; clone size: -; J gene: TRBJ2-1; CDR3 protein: ASSLLGLANYNEQF
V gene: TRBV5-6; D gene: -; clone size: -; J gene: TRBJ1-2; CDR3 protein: ASSLDRNYGYT
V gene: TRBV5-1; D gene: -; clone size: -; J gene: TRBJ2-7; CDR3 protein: ASSFLDESYEQY
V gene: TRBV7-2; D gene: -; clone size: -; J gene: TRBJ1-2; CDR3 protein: ASSLVGGAGPYGYT
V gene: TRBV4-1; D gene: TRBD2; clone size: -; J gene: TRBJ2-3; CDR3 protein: ASSQERSGGPADTQY
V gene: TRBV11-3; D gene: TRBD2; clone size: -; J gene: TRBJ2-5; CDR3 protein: ASSLGGSGQETQY
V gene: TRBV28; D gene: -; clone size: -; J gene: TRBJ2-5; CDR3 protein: ASRLQETQY
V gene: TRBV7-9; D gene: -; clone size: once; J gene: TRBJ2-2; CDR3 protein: ASSLREQGSNTGELF
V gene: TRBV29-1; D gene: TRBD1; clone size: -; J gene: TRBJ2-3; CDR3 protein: SAGQGSTDTQY
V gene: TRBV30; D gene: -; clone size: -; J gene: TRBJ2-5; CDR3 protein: AWMAPLLETQY
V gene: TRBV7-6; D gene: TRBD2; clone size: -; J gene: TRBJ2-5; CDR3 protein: ASSLELAGGGRGTQY
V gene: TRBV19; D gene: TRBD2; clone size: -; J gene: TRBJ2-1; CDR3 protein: ASSSIGLAGGRSSYNEQF
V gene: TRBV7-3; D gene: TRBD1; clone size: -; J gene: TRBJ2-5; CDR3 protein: ASSSTGGVDQETQY
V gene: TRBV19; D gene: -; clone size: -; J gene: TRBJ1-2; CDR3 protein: ASTNAGGQINYGYT
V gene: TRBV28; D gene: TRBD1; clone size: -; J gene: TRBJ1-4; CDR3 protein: ASSPETGVEEKLF
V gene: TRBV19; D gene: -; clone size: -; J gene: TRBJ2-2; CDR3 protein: ASKPSRETGELF
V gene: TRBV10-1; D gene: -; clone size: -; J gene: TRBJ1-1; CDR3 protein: ASSRNMNTEAF
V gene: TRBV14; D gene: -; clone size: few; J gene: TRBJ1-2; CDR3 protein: ASSQAPGYGYT
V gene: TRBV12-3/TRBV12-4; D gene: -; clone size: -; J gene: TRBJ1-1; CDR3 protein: ASSFDTEAF
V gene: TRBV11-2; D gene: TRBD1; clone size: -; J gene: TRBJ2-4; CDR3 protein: ASSLDYWDSRPGKNIQY
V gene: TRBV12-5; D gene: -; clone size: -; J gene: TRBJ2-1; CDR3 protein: ASGLGGSAYNEQF
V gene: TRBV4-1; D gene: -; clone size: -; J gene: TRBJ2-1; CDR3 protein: ASRYGRPRFSSNEQF
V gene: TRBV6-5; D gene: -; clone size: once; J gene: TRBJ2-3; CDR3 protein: ASRSGGSTDTQY
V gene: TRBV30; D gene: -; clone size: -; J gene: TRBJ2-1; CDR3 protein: AWTNGQVYEQF
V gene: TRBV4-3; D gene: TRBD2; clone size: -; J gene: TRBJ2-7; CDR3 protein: ASSQEGRGSLDEQY
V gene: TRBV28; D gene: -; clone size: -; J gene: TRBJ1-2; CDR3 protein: ASSQTAVDGYT
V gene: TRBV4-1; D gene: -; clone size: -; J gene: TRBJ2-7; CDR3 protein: ASSQDWGLREQY
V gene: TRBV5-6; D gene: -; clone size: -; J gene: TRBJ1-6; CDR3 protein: ASSLVGQPTLH
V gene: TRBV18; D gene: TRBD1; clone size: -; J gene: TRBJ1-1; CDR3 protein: ASSRENYRGSMNTEAF
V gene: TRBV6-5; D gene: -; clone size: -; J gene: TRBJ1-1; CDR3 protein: ASTYGGSIEAF
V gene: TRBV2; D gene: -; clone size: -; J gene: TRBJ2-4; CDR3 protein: ASSLGSGKNIQY
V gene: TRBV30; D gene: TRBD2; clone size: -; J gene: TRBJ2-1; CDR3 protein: AWARGLAGNEQF
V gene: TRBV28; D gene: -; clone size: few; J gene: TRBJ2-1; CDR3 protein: ASRGGISYNEQF